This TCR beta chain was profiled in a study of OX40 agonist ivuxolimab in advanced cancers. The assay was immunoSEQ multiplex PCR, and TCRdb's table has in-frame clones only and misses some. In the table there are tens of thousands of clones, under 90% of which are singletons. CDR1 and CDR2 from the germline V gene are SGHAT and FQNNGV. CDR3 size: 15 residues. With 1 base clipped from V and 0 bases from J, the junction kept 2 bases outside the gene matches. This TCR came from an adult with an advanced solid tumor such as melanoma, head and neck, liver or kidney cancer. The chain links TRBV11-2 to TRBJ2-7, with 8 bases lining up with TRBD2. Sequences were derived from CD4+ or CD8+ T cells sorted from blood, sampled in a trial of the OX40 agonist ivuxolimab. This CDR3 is CASSLAGGSSYEQYF. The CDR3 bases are TGTGCCAGCAGCTTAGCGGGAGGGAGCTCCTACGAGCAGTACTTC.